This T cell receptor beta chain derives from a study of cytomegalovirus exposure and HLA in healthy donors. Study-wide points: Most TCRs appeared rarely, but some public TCRs recurred in many donors.

With 60 Vbeta and 13 Jbeta primers, the PCR was carried out. The repertoire was sequenced with immunoSEQ multiplex PCR; TCRdb's copy has only in-frame clones and lacks some. The table shows around 270,000 clones, with 80% occurring only once. Points on this clone: No antigen is known for it. The junction does not match germline at one end; this may be a read error.

The CDR3 length is 13 residues. The germline V gene encodes CDR1 SEHNR and CDR2 FQNEAQ (reference sequence). Sequencing input: PBMCs. The TCR sequence derives from a girl aged 2 to 9 in good health and CMV-seronegative. This chain links TRBV7-9 with TRBJ2-1; 7 nucleotides agree with TRBD2. CDR3 DNA sequence: TGTTCCAGCAGCCCCGGGGGGTACGATGAGCAGTTCTTC. Residues: CSSSPGGYDEQFF.